This TCR beta chain was observed in a study of T-cell reconstitution after alpha-beta-depleted transplantation in children. The CDR3 covers 16 residues. Germline CDR1 is SGHKS and CDR2 is YYEKEE (reference sequence). V lost 3 bases and J 1 base, leaving 16 bases between the germline ends. Unique molecular identifiers were incorporated when the TCRbeta library was constructed. Using its own MiXCR run on the PCR reads, TCRdb lists one record per CDR3 protein. The table lists 200,000 or so distinct CDR3 sequences, roughly 6.6% of them singletons. General observations from the study: By about two months after transplant, alpha-beta T cells reportedly arose from several hundred graft clones that had expanded.

There are many counts of this clonotype. Antigen: not known. The receptor's source is a boy younger than 10 with acute lymphoblastic leukemia, due to receive a stem cell transplant. This sample comprised PBMCs, obtained before TCRalphabeta/CD19-depleted stem cell transplant. The chain has TRBV5-5 and TRBJ1-2; D gene unclear. In DNA form, the CDR3 reads TGTGCCAGCAGCTCCGGTGGACTCGAGGGTAACTATGGCTACACCTTC. Protein sequence: CASSSGGLEGNYGYTF.